These 16 T cell receptor beta chains share one sample of origin, sequenced in a study of cytomegalovirus exposure and HLA in healthy donors (dated by TCRdb to 2016 to 2017). Library prep was done by the immunoSEQ multiplex PCR assay. The multiplex PCR relied on a mix of 60 forward primers for TCR Vbeta segments and 13 reverse primers for TCR Jbeta segments. In its TCRdb copy, this immuneACCESS table keeps in-frame sequences only and misses some clones. Where compared with another copy, unresolved V genes explain less than half of these, and the others have no known cause. This sample is represented by approximately 74,000 clones; approximately 80% of them were singletons. Around 2.9% of the sample is in the top ten clones. The material sequenced was PBMCs. The receptor source for this set is a woman in her 30s in good health and CMV-seronegative.

The V gene is TRBV11-2, the J gene TRBJ1-4, with 10 bases lining up with TRBD1. The CDR3 consists of 14 residues. V lost 6 bases and J lost 8; bases outside the gene matches: 6. Germline-derived CDR1 and CDR2 are SGHAT and FQNNGV. The CDR3 loop reads CASSIGTGDEKLFF. The CDR3 DNA reads TGTGCCAGCAGTATCGGGACAGGGGACGAAAAACTGTTTTTT. Full variable domain (missing parts from reference TRBV11-2 and TRBJ1-4): EAGVAQSPRYKIIEKRQSVAFWCNPISGHATLYWYQQILGQGPKLLIQFQNNGVVDDSQLPKDRFSAERLKGVDSTLKIQPAKLEDSAVYLCASSIGTGDEKLFFGSGTQLSVL.

V and J are TRBV27 and TRBJ2-1; D possibly corresponds to TRBD1 (5 bases). The CDR3 is 14 amino acids. Between the trimmed V and J ends, which lost 4 bases and 0 bases, there was a span of 7 bases. In germline, CDR1 is MNHEY, CDR2 SMNVEV (reference sequence). The CDR3 region has the DNA TGTGCCAGCAGTTCCAGGGTCTCCTACAATGAGCAGTTCTTC. Translating it yields CASSSRVSYNEQFF.

J is TRBJ2-1 and V is TRBV14; 7 bases fit TRBD1. CDR3 length: 14 residues. V trimming: 5 bases; J trimming: 5 bases; junction bases outside the gene matches: 6. The germline V gene encodes CDR1 SGHDN and CDR2 FVKESK. CDR3 sequence: CASSSGQLHNEQFF. The CDR3 DNA follows: TGTGCCAGCAGCTCGGGACAGCTACACAATGAGCAGTTCTTC.

The chain is built from TRBV10-1 and TRBJ2-3; D may be TRBD2 (6 bases). The V and J ends lost 8 bases and 0 bases respectively, with 6 bases between them. Germline V gives CDR1 WNHNN, CDR2 SYGVQD (reference sequence). This CDR3 contains 12 residues. The CDR3 protein is CASRGSTDTQYF. The CDR3 DNA reads as TGCGCCAGCCGGGGGAGCACAGATACGCAGTATTTT.

The rearrangement links TRBV13 to TRBJ1-2, with 9 bases that match TRBD1. CDR1 is PRHDT, CDR2 FYEKMQ, per germline (reference sequence). This CDR3 has 16 residues. V dropped 2 bases and J dropped 9; count of bases not matched to a gene: 13. The CDR3 loop is CASSLTGTGLLRSYTF. In DNA form, the CDR3 reads TGTGCCAGCAGCTTAACTGGGACAGGGCTTCTTAGAAGCTACACCTTC.

The CDR3 coding sequence is TGCGCCAGCAGCTGGACTCTAGCGGGGGGGAAGGAGACCCAGTACTTC. This gives the protein CASSWTLAGGKETQYF. The V and J genes are TRBV5-1 and TRBJ2-5, with TRBD2 matching over 12 bases. The CDR3 length is 16 residues. The junction had 8 bases not matched to a gene; V was cut back by 3 bases and J by 5 bases. Germline V lookup: CDR1 SGHRS, CDR2 YFSETQ. Drawing the rest from reference TRBV5-1 and TRBJ2-5, the complete variable domain is KAGVTQTPRYLIKTRGQQVTLSCSPISGHRSVSWYQQTPGQGLQFLFEYFSETQRNKGNFPGRFSGRQFSNSRSEMNVSTLELGDSALYLCASSWTLAGGKETQYFGPGTRLLVL.

The V gene is TRBV11-2, the J gene TRBJ1-6, with D possibly TRBD1 on 5 matching bases. This CDR3 is built from 14 residues. Trimming left V 1 base short and J 10 bases short, with 11 bases between. Germline V gene data show CDR1 as SGHAT and CDR2 as FQNNGV. Here the CDR3 reads CASSLAEGYSPLHF. The CDR3 DNA is TGTGCCAGCAGCTTAGCGGAGGGGTACTCACCCCTCCACTTT.

The genes are TRBV28 and TRBJ2-7; tentative D call: TRBD1 (5 bases). The CDR3 covers 15 residues. Germline values: CDR1 MDHEN, CDR2 SYDVKM. The germline V and J ends were trimmed by 3 bases and 0 bases, with 12 bases remaining between them. The CDR3 sequence is CASSFTPDNSYEQYF. CDR3 nucleotides: TGTGCCAGCAGTTTTACCCCGGACAACTCCTACGAGCAGTACTTC.

This chain joins TRBV18 and TRBJ2-7; TRBD1 matches 10 bases. Unmatched junction bases numbered 5, after V lost 5 bases and J lost 7 bases. The CDR3 is 13 residues long. Germline V gene sequence: CDR1 KGHSH, CDR2 LQKENI. The CDR3 reads CASSDRGLGEQYF. The CDR3 coding sequence is TGTGCCAGCTCAGACAGGGGGCTGGGGGAGCAGTACTTC. The full variable domain, completed using reference TRBV18 and TRBJ2-7, is NAGVMQNPRHLVRRRGQEARLRCSPMKGHSHVYWYRQLPEEGLKFMVYLQKENIIDESGMPKERFSAEFPKEGPSILRIQQVVRGDSAAYFCASSDRGLGEQYFGPGTRLTVT.

The rearrangement uses TRBV7-6 and TRBJ1-2; the D gene is possibly TRBD1 (6 bases). Trimming removed 4 bases from V and 0 bases from J, with 15 bases in between. This CDR3 is built from 16 residues. Germline lookup yields CDR1 SGHVS and CDR2 FNYEAQ. The CDR3, as DNA: TGTGCCAGCAGCTCAGCAAGACAGGAAACTAACTATGGCTACACCTTC. Its translation: CASSSARQETNYGYTF.

The chain couples TRBV5-8 to TRBJ2-5; 9 bases are a match to TRBD1. The J call may be wrong; the DNA end is better matched by TRBJ2-7. The CDR3 has 15 residues. Germline lookup yields CDR1 SGHTS and CDR2 YDEGEE. The CDR3 sequence: CASSLSGTGPYEQYF. DNA of the CDR3: TGTGCCAGCAGCTTGTCCGGGACAGGGCCCTACGAGCAGTACTTC.

The J gene is TRBJ2-7, the V gene TRBV7-2, with D maybe TRBD2 (6 bases). CDR3 size: 13 residues. Trimming pared 1 base from V and 12 bases from J, leaving 16 bases between. Germline CDR1 and CDR2: SGHTA and FQGNSA. The DNA of the CDR3 is TGTGCCAGCAGCTTAGAGGACTATTCCCGGCGGTACTTC. Translated, it gives CASSLEDYSRRYF.

This clone was found a few times. The chain links TRBV6-5 to TRBJ2-3; a possible D gene is TRBD2 (5 bases). Germline CDR1 MNHEY, CDR2 SVGAGI. V lost 5 bases, J lost 2 bases, and 8 bases lay in between. The CDR3 is 13 residues long. The CDR3 region has the DNA TGTGCCAGCAGTGAGCGGTACACAGATACGCAGTATTTT. It yields the protein CASSERYTDTQYF.

The chain recombines TRBV5-5 with TRBJ1-1; D uncertain. Trimming removed 2 bases from V and 8 bases from J, with 7 bases in between. The CDR3 totals 11 residues. Germline CDR1 and CDR2: SGHKS and YYEKEE (reference sequence). In DNA, the CDR3 is TGTGCCAGCAGCTTTGGCACAGAAGCTTTCTTT. As protein: CASSFGTEAFF.

This clone was detected only a few times. This chain uses TRBV4-1 with TRBJ1-2; maybe TRBD1 (6 bases). V was shortened by 0 bases and J by 5 bases, with 16 bases between the two germline ends. This CDR3 comprises 16 residues. Germline V CDR1 and CDR2: MGHRA, YSYEKL. The CDR3 region is CASSQDSGGRAYGYTF. The CDR3, as DNA: TGCGCCAGCAGCCAAGATTCGGGGGGGCGCGCTTATGGCTACACCTTC.

A few counts support this clone. The V call is TRBV5-8, the J call TRBJ2-2; 9 positions match TRBD1. The V and J ends lost 4 bases and 4 bases, in that order; junction bases with no gene match: 5. CDR3 length equals 15 residues. Per germline, CDR1 SGHTS and CDR2 YDEGEE. In DNA, the CDR3 is TGTGCCAGCAGCCCCGGGACAGGGAGCACCGGGGAGCTGTTTTTT. This translates into CASSPGTGSTGELFF.